The TCR beta chain described here comes from a study of patients and donors after allogeneic stem cell transplantation. TCRdb used MiXCR to reprocess the RT-PCR reads, holding one entry per CDR3 protein. The repertoire holds 200,000 to 250,000 distinct CDR3 sequences, with roughly 13% as singletons. The clonotype comes from a human donor who was either an allogeneic HSCT recipient or a stem cell or donor lymphocyte infusion donor (not recorded which). It is not recorded whose cells these are; they may come from a transplant donor. The sequencing input was blood, either unsorted or a sorted T cell fraction (not recorded which).

The CDR3 is CSAKMGGNEQFF. CDR3 DNA sequence: TGCAGTGCCAAGATGGGGGGCAATGAGCAGTTCTTC. The rearrangement joins TRBV20-1 to TRBJ2-1; tentatively, D is TRBD2 (6 bases). The germline gives CDR1 DFQATT, CDR2 SNEGSKA (reference sequence). The ends were cut back, 6 bases at V and 6 bases at J, with 12 bases in the middle. The CDR3 runs 12 residues.